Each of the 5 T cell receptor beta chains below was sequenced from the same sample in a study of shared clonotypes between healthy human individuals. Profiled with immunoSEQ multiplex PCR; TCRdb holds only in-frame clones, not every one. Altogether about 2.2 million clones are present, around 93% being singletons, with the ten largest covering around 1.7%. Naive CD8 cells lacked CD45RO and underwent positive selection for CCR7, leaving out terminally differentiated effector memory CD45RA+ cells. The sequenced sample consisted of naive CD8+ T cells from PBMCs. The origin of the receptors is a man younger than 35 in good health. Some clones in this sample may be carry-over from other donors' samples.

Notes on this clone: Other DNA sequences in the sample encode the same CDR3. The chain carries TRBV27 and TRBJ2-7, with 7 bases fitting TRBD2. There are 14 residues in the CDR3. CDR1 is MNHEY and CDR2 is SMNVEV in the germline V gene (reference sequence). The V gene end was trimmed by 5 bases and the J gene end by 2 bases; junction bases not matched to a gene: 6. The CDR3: CASSLGRVPYEQYF. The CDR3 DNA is TGTGCCAGCAGTCTGGGGAGGGTTCCCTACGAGCAGTACTTC.

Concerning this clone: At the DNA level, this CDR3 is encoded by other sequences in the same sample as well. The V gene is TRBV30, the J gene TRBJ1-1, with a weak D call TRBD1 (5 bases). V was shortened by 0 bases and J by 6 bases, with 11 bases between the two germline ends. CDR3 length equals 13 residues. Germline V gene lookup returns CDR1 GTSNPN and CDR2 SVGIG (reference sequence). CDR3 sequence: CAWSVMGGAEAFF. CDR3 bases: TGTGCCTGGAGTGTAATGGGGGGGGCTGAAGCTTTCTTT.

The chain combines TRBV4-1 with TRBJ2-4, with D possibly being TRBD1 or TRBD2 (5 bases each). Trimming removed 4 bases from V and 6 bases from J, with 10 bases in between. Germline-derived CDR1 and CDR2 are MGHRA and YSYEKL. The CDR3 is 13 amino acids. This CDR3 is CASSRRDGNIQYF. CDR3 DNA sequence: TGCGCCAGCAGCCGCCGGGACGGAAACATTCAGTACTTC.

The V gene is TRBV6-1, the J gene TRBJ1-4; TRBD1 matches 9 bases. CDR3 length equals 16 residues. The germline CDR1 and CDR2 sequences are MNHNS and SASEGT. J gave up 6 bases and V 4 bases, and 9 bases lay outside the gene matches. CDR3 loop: CASSGFWTGEHEKLFF. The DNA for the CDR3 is TGTGCCAGCAGTGGGTTTTGGACAGGGGAGCATGAAAAACTGTTTTTT.

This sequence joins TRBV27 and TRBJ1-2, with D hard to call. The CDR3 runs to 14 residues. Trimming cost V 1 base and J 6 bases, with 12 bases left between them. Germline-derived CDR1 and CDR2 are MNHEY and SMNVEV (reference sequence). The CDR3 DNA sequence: TGTGCCAGCAGTTTATGGGCCCGGGAACATGGCTACACCTTC. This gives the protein CASSLWAREHGYTF.